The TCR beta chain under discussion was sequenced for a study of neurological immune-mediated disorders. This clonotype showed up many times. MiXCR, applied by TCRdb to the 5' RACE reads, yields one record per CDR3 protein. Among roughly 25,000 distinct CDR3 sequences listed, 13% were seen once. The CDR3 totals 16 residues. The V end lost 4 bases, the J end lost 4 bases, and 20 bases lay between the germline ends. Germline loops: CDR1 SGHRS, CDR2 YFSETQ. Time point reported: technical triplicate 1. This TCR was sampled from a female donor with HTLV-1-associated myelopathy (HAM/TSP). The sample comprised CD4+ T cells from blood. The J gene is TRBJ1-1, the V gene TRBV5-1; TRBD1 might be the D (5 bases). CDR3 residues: CASSLSVPQGSTEAFF. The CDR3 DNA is TGCGCCAGCAGCCTGAGCGTCCCCCAGGGCTCCACTGAAGCTTTCTTT.